The subject of this entry is one T cell receptor (beta chain). Its matching antigen is unknown. The table came from immunoSEQ multiplex PCR; TCRdb's copy has only in-frame clones and leaves some out. The sample consists of 95,000 to 150,000 clones, 65% to 90% of them appearing once. The sample is drawn from a study of T cell responses to AZD1222 COVID-19 vaccine. Study observations and caveats: Repertoire samples came only from after the peak T cell response. Spike regions recognized by vaccine-associated CD4 TCRs spanned the protein, led by 160-218 and 743-854. Unmutated variant regions reportedly attract nearly half of all spike-specific TCRs. Just a handful of AZD1222 recipients were seropositive at baseline.

V lost 7 bases, J lost 4 bases, and 17 bases lay in between. The CDR3 is 13 residues long. Per germline, CDR1 SQVTM and CDR2 ANQGSEA. The material was peripheral blood, obtained on day 0 of AZD1222 vaccination. The chain uses TRBV29-1 and TRBJ2-7; D may match TRBD1 or TRBD2 (6 bases each). The sequence came from an adult in good health. The CDR3 loop is CSGKFQGRYEQYF. The CDR3 DNA is TGCAGCGGGAAATTTCAGGGGAGGTACGAGCAGTACTTC.